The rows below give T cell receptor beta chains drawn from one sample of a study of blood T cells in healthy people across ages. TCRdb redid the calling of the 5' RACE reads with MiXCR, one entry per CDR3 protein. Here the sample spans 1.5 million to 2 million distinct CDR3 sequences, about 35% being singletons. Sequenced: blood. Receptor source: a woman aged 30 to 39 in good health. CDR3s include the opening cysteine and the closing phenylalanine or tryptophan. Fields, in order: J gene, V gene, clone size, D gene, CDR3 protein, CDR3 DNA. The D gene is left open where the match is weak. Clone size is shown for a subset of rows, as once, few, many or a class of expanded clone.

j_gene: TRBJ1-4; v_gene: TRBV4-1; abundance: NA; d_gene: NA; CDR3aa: CASSQVISEKLFF; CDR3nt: TGCGCCAGCAGCCAGGTTATAAGTGAAAAACTGTTTTTT
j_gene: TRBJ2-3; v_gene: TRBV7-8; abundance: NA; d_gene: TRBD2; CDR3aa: CASSPILAGGQGDTQYF; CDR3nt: TGTGCCAGCAGCCCGATACTAGCGGGGGGGCAAGGAGATACGCAGTATTTT
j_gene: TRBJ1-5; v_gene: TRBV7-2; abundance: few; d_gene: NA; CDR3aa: CASSLESLYSNQPQHF; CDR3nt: TGTGCCAGCAGCTTAGAGTCTTTGTACAGCAATCAGCCCCAGCATTTT
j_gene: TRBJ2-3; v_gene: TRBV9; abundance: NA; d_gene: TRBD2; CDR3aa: CASSTSGRGDTQYF; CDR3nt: TGTGCCAGCAGCACGAGCGGGAGAGGAGATACGCAGTATTTT
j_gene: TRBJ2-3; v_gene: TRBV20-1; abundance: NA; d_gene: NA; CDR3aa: CSANNPRDSSTDTQYF; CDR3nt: TGCAGTGCTAATAACCCCCGGGACTCGAGCACAGATACGCAGTATTTT
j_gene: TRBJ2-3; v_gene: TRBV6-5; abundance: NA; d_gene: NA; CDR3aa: CASSYSAGWSDTQYF; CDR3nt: TGTGCCAGCAGTTACTCGGCAGGTTGGTCAGATACGCAGTATTTT
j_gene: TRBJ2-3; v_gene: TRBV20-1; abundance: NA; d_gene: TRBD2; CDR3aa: CSAPNRGGGASDTQYF; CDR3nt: TGCAGTGCCCCCAACCGGGGCGGGGGGGCGTCGGATACGCAGTATTTT
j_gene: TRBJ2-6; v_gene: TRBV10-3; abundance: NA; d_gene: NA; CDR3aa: CAINPGPLSGTNVLTF; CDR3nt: TGTGCCATCAACCCAGGGCCCCTCTCTGGGACCAACGTCCTGACTTTC
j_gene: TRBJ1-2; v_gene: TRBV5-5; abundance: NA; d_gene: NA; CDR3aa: CASSLRDGYTF; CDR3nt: TGTGCCAGCAGCTTGCGGGATGGCTACACCTTC
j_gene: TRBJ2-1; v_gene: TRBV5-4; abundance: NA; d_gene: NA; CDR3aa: CASSLSKHNEQFF; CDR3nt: TGTGCCAGCAGCCTTTCCAAACACAATGAGCAGTTCTTC
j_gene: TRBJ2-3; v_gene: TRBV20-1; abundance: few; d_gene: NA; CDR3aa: CSATWGGQDTDTQYF; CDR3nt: TGCAGTGCTACTTGGGGGGGACAGGACACAGATACGCAGTATTTT
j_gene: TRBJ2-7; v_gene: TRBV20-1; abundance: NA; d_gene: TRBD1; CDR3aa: CSVDTPRTGGYEQYF; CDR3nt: TGCAGTGTTGATACCCCCCGGACAGGGGGCTACGAGCAGTACTTC
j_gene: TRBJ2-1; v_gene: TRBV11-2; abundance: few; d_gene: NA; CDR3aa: CASSFDSRDEQFF; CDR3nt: TGTGCCAGCAGCTTCGACTCACGGGATGAGCAGTTCTTC
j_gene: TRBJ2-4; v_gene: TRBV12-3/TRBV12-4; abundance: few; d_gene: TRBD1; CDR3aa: CASGTQGLAKNIQYF; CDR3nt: TGTGCCAGCGGTACACAGGGGTTGGCCAAAAACATTCAGTACTTC
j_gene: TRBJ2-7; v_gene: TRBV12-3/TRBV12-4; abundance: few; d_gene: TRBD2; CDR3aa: CASSDRTSGNYEQYF; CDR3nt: TGTGCCAGCAGTGACCGGACTAGCGGGAACTACGAGCAGTACTTC
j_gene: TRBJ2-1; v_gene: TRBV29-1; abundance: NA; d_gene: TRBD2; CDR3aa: CSVGASGSHYNEQFF; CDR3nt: TGCAGCGTTGGGGCTAGCGGGAGCCACTACAATGAGCAGTTCTTC
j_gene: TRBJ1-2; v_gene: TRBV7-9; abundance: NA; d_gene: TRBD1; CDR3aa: CASSLGTRGLGGYTF; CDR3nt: TGTGCCAGCAGCTTAGGCACCAGGGGGCTTGGGGGCTACACCTTC
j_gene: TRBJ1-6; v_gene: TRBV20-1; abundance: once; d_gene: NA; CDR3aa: CSADDGNSPLHF; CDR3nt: TGCAGTGCTGACGACGGAAATTCACCCCTCCACTTT
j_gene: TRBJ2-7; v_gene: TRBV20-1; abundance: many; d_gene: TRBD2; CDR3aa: CSAELARRLGQYF; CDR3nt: TGCAGTGCTGAACTAGCGAGACGCCTAGGACAGTACTTC
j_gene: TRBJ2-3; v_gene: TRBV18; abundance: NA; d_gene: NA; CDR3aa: CASSPARAQGQYF; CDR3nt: TGTGCCAGCTCACCAGCCAGAGCCCAGGGGCAGTATTTT
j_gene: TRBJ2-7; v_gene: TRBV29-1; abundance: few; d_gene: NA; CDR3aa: CSVGVWESTYEQYF; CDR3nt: TGCAGCGTTGGGGTATGGGAAAGTACCTACGAGCAGTACTTC
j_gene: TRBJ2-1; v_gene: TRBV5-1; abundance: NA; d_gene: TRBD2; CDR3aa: CASSLKWTSDMRGFYNEQFF; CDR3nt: TGCGCCAGCAGCTTGAAGTGGACTAGCGACATGAGGGGCTTCTACAATGAGCAGTTCTTC
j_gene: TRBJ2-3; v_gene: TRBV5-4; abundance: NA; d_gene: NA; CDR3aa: CASSFKGSDTQYF; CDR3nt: TGTGCCAGCAGCTTTAAGGGTTCAGATACGCAGTATTTT
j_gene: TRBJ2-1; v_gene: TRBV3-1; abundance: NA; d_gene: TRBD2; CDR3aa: CASSQVRAGKGMDEQFF; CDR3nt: TGTGCCAGCAGCCAAGTGCGAGCGGGAAAGGGGATGGATGAGCAGTTCTTC
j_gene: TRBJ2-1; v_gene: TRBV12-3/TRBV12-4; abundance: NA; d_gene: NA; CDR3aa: CVSSSGFPYNEQFF; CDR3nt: TGTGTCAGCAGTTCTGGCTTTCCCTACAATGAGCAGTTCTTC
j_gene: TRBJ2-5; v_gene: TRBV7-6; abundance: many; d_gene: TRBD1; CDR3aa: CASRSDRAGGTQYF; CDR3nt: TGTGCCAGCAGGTCGGACAGGGCCGGCGGGACCCAGTACTTC
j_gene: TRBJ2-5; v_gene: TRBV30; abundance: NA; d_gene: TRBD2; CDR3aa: CACSAGGGYQETQYF; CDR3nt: TGTGCCTGCTCAGCGGGAGGGGGCTACCAAGAGACCCAGTACTTC
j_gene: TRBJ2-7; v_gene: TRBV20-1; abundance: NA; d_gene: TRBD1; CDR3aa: CSARRDRTLYEQYF; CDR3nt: TGCAGTGCTAGACGGGACAGAACCCTCTACGAGCAGTACTTC
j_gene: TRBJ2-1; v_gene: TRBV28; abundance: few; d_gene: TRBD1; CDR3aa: CASSLPTGARNEQFF; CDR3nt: TGTGCCAGCAGTCTCCCGACAGGGGCGAGGAATGAGCAGTTCTTC
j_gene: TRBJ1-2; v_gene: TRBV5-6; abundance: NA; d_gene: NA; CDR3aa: CASSPGDLPYGYTF; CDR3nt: TGTGCCAGCAGCCCGGGGGACTTACCCTATGGCTACACCTTC
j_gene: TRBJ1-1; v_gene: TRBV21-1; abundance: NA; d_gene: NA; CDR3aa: CASSKPGQGNPVTEAFF; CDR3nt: TGTGCCAGCAGCAAACCGGGACAGGGAAATCCTGTCACTGAAGCTTTCTTT
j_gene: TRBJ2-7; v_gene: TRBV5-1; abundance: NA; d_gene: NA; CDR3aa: CASSPGIGFRAYEQYF; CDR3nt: TGCGCCAGCAGCCCCGGTATCGGATTTAGGGCGTACGAGCAGTACTTC
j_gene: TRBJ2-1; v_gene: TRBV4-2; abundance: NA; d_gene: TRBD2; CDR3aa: CARSQDPSGGHNEQFF; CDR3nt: TGTGCCAGAAGCCAAGATCCGAGCGGGGGGCACAATGAGCAGTTCTTC
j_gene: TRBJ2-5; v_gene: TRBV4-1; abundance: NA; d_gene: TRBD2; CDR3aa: CASSQDGARGGLTETQYF; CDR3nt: TGCGCCAGCAGCCAAGATGGGGCACGGGGGGGCCTTACAGAGACCCAGTACTTC
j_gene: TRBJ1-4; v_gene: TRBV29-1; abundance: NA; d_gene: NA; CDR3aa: CSVTGTREEKLFF; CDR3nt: TGCAGCGTGACCGGGACACGTGAAGAAAAACTGTTTTTT
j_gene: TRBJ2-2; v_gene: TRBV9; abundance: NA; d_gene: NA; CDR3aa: CASSAMVTGELFF; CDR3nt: TGTGCCAGCAGCGCCATGGTCACCGGGGAGCTGTTTTTT
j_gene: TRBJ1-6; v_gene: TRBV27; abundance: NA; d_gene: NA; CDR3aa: CASRVLSGGSSPLHF; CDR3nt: TGTGCCAGCAGGGTATTAAGTGGGGGATCATCACCCCTCCACTTT
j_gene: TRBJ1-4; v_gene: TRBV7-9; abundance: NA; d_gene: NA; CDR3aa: CASSLWGQLATNEKLFF; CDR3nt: TGTGCCAGCAGCCTATGGGGTCAGCTCGCAACTAATGAAAAACTGTTTTTT
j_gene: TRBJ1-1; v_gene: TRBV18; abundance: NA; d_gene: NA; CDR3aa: CASSPRVATEAFF; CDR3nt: TGTGCCAGCTCACCACGGGTAGCCACTGAAGCTTTCTTT
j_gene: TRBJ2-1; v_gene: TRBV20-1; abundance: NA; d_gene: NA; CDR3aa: CSARDIQGSYNEQFF; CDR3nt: TGCAGTGCTAGAGATATTCAGGGCTCCTACAATGAGCAGTTCTTC
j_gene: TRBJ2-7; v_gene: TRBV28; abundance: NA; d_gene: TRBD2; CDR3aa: CASSLAGDRYEQYF; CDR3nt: TGTGCCAGCAGTTTAGCGGGAGATAGGTACGAGCAGTACTTC